Listed below are T cell receptor beta chains from one sample, sequenced in a study. TCRdb reprocessed the 5' RACE reads with MiXCR, giving one entry per CDR3 protein. In the table there are under 8,000 distinct CDR3 sequences, approximately 52% of which are singletons. Sequencing input: naive CD4+ T cells sorted from a lymph node. The receptors derive from a female donor with breast cancer. The CDR3 runs from the conserved cysteine through the conserved F or W. The D gene is left open where the match is weak. Clone size, where shown, is once, few, many, or a class for clones that have expanded.

cdr3_nt: TGCAGTGCTAGAGGTCAGACTGAGCAGTTCTTC
cdr3_aa: CSARGQTEQFF
clone_size: NA
j_call: TRBJ2-1
d_call: NA
v_call: TRBV20-1

cdr3_nt: TGTGCCACCAGCTGGGTGAAGACAGGGAACATCCAAGAGACCCAGTACTTC
cdr3_aa: CATSWVKTGNIQETQYF
clone_size: NA
j_call: TRBJ2-5
d_call: TRBD1
v_call: TRBV15

cdr3_nt: TGCAGCGTTGGGGGGGGATGGGGCATGAACACTGAAGCTTTCTTT
cdr3_aa: CSVGGGWGMNTEAFF
clone_size: medium-sized
j_call: TRBJ1-1
d_call: NA
v_call: TRBV29-1

cdr3_nt: TGCGCCAGCAGTGAGGGGGGACAGGGGAATGAGCAGTTCTTC
cdr3_aa: CASSEGGQGNEQFF
clone_size: few
j_call: TRBJ2-1
d_call: TRBD1
v_call: TRBV10-1

cdr3_nt: TGCGCCAGCAGCTTGGGGTCCAGACTGGGGACTGAAGCTTTCTTT
cdr3_aa: CASSLGSRLGTEAFF
clone_size: NA
j_call: TRBJ1-1
d_call: NA
v_call: TRBV5-1

cdr3_nt: TGCAGTGCTAGAGATCACGACGGGGCAGCGAACACTGAAGCTTTCTTT
cdr3_aa: CSARDHDGAANTEAFF
clone_size: medium-sized
j_call: TRBJ1-1
d_call: NA
v_call: TRBV20-1

cdr3_nt: TGTGCCAGCAGCTTGGGATCGGGGGGTGTCTACGAGCAGTACTTC
cdr3_aa: CASSLGSGGVYEQYF
clone_size: few
j_call: TRBJ2-7
d_call: TRBD2
v_call: TRBV7-3

cdr3_nt: TGCAGCGCCCCTAAAGATGTCCCCCCTTACGAGCAGTACTTC
cdr3_aa: CSAPKDVPPYEQYF
clone_size: NA
j_call: TRBJ2-7
d_call: NA
v_call: TRBV29-1

cdr3_nt: TGTGCCAGCAGCCAAGATCGGAGGACCACAGATACGCAGTATTTT
cdr3_aa: CASSQDRRTTDTQYF
clone_size: few
j_call: TRBJ2-3
d_call: NA
v_call: TRBV4-2

cdr3_nt: TGTGCCAGCAGCTTAGGACTAGCGGGGGCTGGGGAGCTGTTTTTT
cdr3_aa: CASSLGLAGAGELFF
clone_size: medium-sized
j_call: TRBJ2-2
d_call: TRBD2
v_call: TRBV7-3

cdr3_nt: TGTGCCAGCAGCTTACTAGCGTCCTACGAGCAGTACTTC
cdr3_aa: CASSLLASYEQYF
clone_size: few
j_call: TRBJ2-7
d_call: NA
v_call: TRBV7-2

cdr3_nt: TGTGCCAGCAGCTTAGATCTGGCCGGGAACACTGAAGCTTTCTTT
cdr3_aa: CASSLDLAGNTEAFF
clone_size: NA
j_call: TRBJ1-1
d_call: NA
v_call: TRBV11-3

cdr3_nt: TGCAGCGTCGATATGCAGAGGACAGGGCGTCGGGGCTACACCTTC
cdr3_aa: CSVDMQRTGRRGYTF
clone_size: few
j_call: TRBJ1-2
d_call: TRBD1
v_call: TRBV29-1

cdr3_nt: TGTGCCAGCAGCGCTGACAGCTACAATGAGCAGTTCTTC
cdr3_aa: CASSADSYNEQFF
clone_size: few
j_call: TRBJ2-1
d_call: NA
v_call: TRBV7-8

cdr3_nt: TGCGCCAGCAGCCCCCAAGGCCTGACAGACGAGCAGTACTTC
cdr3_aa: CASSPQGLTDEQYF
clone_size: few
j_call: TRBJ2-7
d_call: NA
v_call: TRBV5-1

cdr3_nt: TGTGCCAGCAGCTTAGACGGGGAGGGGTCCTACGAGCAGTACTTC
cdr3_aa: CASSLDGEGSYEQYF
clone_size: NA
j_call: TRBJ2-7
d_call: TRBD2
v_call: TRBV7-2

cdr3_nt: TGCGCCAGCAGCTTACACTACAGGGGAGTTTACGAGCAGTACTTC
cdr3_aa: CASSLHYRGVYEQYF
clone_size: NA
j_call: TRBJ2-7
d_call: TRBD1
v_call: TRBV5-1

cdr3_nt: TGCGCCAGCAGCCCGACGGTGAGCTCCTACGAGCAGTACTTC
cdr3_aa: CASSPTVSSYEQYF
clone_size: few
j_call: TRBJ2-7
d_call: NA
v_call: TRBV5-1

cdr3_nt: TGTGCCAGCAGTCTCCCTAGTCAGCCCCAGCATTTT
cdr3_aa: CASSLPSQPQHF
clone_size: NA
j_call: TRBJ1-5
d_call: NA
v_call: TRBV28

cdr3_nt: TGTGCCATCAGCAAGCGTCCGGAGGCCGATGAGCAGTTCTTC
cdr3_aa: CAISKRPEADEQFF
clone_size: NA
j_call: TRBJ2-1
d_call: NA
v_call: TRBV10-3

cdr3_nt: TGTGCCAGCAGTCGCACGAGTGGGGGGCACTCACCCCTCCACTTT
cdr3_aa: CASSRTSGGHSPLHF
clone_size: NA
j_call: TRBJ1-6
d_call: NA
v_call: TRBV9

cdr3_nt: TGCGCCAGCAGCCAAGGTTGGGGCGCAGGTGGCTACACCTTC
cdr3_aa: CASSQGWGAGGYTF
clone_size: NA
j_call: TRBJ1-2
d_call: NA
v_call: TRBV4-1

cdr3_nt: TGTGCCAGCAGCCCAGGGGGTAGGAACACTGAAGCTTTCTTT
cdr3_aa: CASSPGGRNTEAFF
clone_size: NA
j_call: TRBJ1-1
d_call: TRBD1
v_call: TRBV7-3

cdr3_nt: TGTGCCTGGAGTGTAATACGGGGGGGTTCTTATGGCTACACCTTC
cdr3_aa: CAWSVIRGGSYGYTF
clone_size: NA
j_call: TRBJ1-2
d_call: NA
v_call: TRBV30

cdr3_nt: TGTGCCAGCAGTTCGTGGGGAGTGGACAACGTCCTGACTTTC
cdr3_aa: CASSSWGVDNVLTF
clone_size: NA
j_call: TRBJ2-6
d_call: NA
v_call: TRBV12-3/TRBV12-4

cdr3_nt: TGTGCCAGCAGTGCTGACCCTACTTTAGCGGGAGGGCCGGACAATGAGCAGTTCTTC
cdr3_aa: CASSADPTLAGGPDNEQFF
clone_size: NA
j_call: TRBJ2-1
d_call: TRBD2
v_call: TRBV6-4

cdr3_nt: TGTGCCAGCAGTTTGATCATGGGAAATTCACCCCTCCACTTT
cdr3_aa: CASSLIMGNSPLHF
clone_size: NA
j_call: TRBJ1-6
d_call: NA
v_call: TRBV12-3/TRBV12-4

cdr3_nt: TGTGCCAGCAGTGAAGGGACAGTTATGAACTATGGCTACACCTTC
cdr3_aa: CASSEGTVMNYGYTF
clone_size: NA
j_call: TRBJ1-2
d_call: NA
v_call: TRBV6-1

cdr3_nt: TGTGCCAGCGGGGTGGGACGGAATGGAAACACCATATATTTT
cdr3_aa: CASGVGRNGNTIYF
clone_size: few
j_call: TRBJ1-3
d_call: NA
v_call: TRBV6-6

cdr3_nt: TGCAGTGCTAGCGCCCATTGGGGGAACTACGAGCAGTACTTC
cdr3_aa: CSASAHWGNYEQYF
clone_size: NA
j_call: TRBJ2-7
d_call: NA
v_call: TRBV20-1

cdr3_nt: TGTGCCAGCAGCGTAGGCGTAGATACGCAGTATTTT
cdr3_aa: CASSVGVDTQYF
clone_size: NA
j_call: TRBJ2-3
d_call: NA
v_call: TRBV9

cdr3_nt: TGTGCCAGCATCCAAAGAGGGCCAAACACAGATACGCAGTATTTT
cdr3_aa: CASIQRGPNTDTQYF
clone_size: NA
j_call: TRBJ2-3
d_call: NA
v_call: TRBV12-3/TRBV12-4

cdr3_nt: TGTGCCAGCACCCTAGGACAGATCACTGAAGCTTTCTTT
cdr3_aa: CASTLGQITEAFF
clone_size: NA
j_call: TRBJ1-1
d_call: NA
v_call: TRBV6-6

cdr3_nt: TGTGCCAGCAGCTCAGAAAGGGAAAGCACAGATACGCAGTATTTT
cdr3_aa: CASSSERESTDTQYF
clone_size: NA
j_call: TRBJ2-3
d_call: NA
v_call: TRBV6-5

cdr3_nt: TGCAGTGCTAGAGAAGTTAGGACAGGGGACGAGCAGTTCTTC
cdr3_aa: CSAREVRTGDEQFF
clone_size: few
j_call: TRBJ2-1
d_call: TRBD1
v_call: TRBV20-1

cdr3_nt: TGCAGTGCTTCGCCCCAGGGAAGACAAGCTTTCTTT
cdr3_aa: CSASPQGRQAFF
clone_size: few
j_call: TRBJ1-1
d_call: NA
v_call: TRBV20-1

cdr3_nt: TGTGCCAGCAGTAACGCGGGACTAGCGGGGGGACGCTACAATGAGCAGTTCTTC
cdr3_aa: CASSNAGLAGGRYNEQFF
clone_size: NA
j_call: TRBJ2-1
d_call: TRBD2
v_call: TRBV6-6

cdr3_nt: TGCAGTGCTCCTCGGTTTAGCGGGAGCACAGATACGCAGTATTTT
cdr3_aa: CSAPRFSGSTDTQYF
clone_size: few
j_call: TRBJ2-3
d_call: TRBD2
v_call: TRBV20-1

cdr3_nt: TGTGCCAGCAGTAAGATGGGGAACACTGAAGCTTTCTTT
cdr3_aa: CASSKMGNTEAFF
clone_size: NA
j_call: TRBJ1-1
d_call: NA
v_call: TRBV3-1